The rows below give T cell receptor beta chains drawn from one sample of a study of beta chain features in type 1 diabetes. Sequenced by immunoSEQ multiplex PCR; TCRdb stores in-frame clones only, minus some. The repertoire holds roughly 500,000 clones, with 9.5% to 12% as singletons. Material: naive CD4+ T cells from blood. Source of these receptors: a woman in her late teens or twenties in good health. The CDR3 runs from the conserved cysteine through the conserved F or W.

v_gene: TRBV29-1
CDR3aa: CSVVGWGATEAFF

v_gene: TRBV29-1
CDR3aa: CSGQRGSAGAEAFF

v_gene: TRBV5-1
CDR3aa: CASSLAVAVETQYF

v_gene: TRBV4-1
CDR3aa: CASSQGVIQYF

v_gene: TRBV18
CDR3aa: CASSPTSGGQETQYF

v_gene: TRBV7-3
CDR3aa: CASSSTTSGSRETQYF

v_gene: TRBV5-4
CDR3aa: CASSSRSRGFYGYTF

v_gene: TRBV29-1
CDR3aa: CSVRDLRTEAFF

v_gene: TRBV2
CDR3aa: CASTGQRNTGELFF

v_gene: TRBV18
CDR3aa: CASSPEEVTQYF

v_gene: TRBV5-1
CDR3aa: CASRVNQYNEQFF

v_gene: TRBV9
CDR3aa: CASSSSKSQGMNTEAFF

v_gene: TRBV5-1
CDR3aa: CASSLTGSNEQFF

v_gene: TRBV29-1
CDR3aa: CSVQQGRTDTQYF

v_gene: TRBV21-1
CDR3aa: CASSETGRSYEQYF

v_gene: TRBV9
CDR3aa: CASSVLAGVGDTQYF

v_gene: TRBV7-9
CDR3aa: CASSPAGGSTDTQYF

v_gene: TRBV2
CDR3aa: CASSRDGATLETQYF

v_gene: TRBV14
CDR3aa: CASSVRGLGSYNEQFF

v_gene: TRBV7-2
CDR3aa: CASSPTRDLYEQYF

v_gene: TRBV27
CDR3aa: CASSLRGGGYTF

v_gene: TRBV4-1
CDR3aa: CASSQVGLPEAFF

v_gene: TRBV9
CDR3aa: CASSVGAQKNIQYF

v_gene: TRBV19
CDR3aa: CASRIMASLSAGELFF

v_gene: TRBV5-1
CDR3aa: CASSQAMNTEAFF